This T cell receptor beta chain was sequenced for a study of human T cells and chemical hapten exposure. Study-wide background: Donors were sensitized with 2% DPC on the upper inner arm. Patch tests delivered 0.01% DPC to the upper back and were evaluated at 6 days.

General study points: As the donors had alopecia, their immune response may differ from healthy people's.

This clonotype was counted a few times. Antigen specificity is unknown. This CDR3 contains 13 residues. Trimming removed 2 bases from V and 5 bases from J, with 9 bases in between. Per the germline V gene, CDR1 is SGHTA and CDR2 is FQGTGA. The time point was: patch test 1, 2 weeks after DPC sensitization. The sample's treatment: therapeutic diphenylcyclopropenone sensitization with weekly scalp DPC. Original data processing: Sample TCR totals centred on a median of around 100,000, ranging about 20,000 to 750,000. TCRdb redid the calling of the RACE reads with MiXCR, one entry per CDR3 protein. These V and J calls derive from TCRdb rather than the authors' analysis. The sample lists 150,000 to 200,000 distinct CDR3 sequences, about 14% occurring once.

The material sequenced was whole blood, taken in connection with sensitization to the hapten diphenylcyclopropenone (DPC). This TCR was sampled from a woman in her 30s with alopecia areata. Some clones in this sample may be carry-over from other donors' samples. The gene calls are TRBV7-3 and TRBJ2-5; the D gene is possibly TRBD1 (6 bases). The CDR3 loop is CASSLGQKETQYF. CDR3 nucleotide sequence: TGTGCCAGCAGCTTAGGACAGAAGGAGACCCAGTACTTC.